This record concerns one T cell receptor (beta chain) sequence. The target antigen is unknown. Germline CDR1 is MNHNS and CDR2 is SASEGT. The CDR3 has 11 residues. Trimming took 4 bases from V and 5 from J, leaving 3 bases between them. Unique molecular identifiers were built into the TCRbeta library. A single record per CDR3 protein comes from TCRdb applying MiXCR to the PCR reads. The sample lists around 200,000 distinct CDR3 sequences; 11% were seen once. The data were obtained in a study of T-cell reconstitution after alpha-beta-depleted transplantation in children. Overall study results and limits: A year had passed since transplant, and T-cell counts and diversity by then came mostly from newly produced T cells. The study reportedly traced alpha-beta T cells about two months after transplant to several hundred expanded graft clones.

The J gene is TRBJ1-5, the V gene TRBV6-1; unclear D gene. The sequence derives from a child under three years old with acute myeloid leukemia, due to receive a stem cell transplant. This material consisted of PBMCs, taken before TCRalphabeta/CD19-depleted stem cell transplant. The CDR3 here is CASSAYQPQHF. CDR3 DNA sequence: TGTGCCAGCAGTGCCTATCAGCCCCAGCATTTT.